This is a list of T cell receptor beta chains from one sample in a study of T-cell reconstitution after alpha-beta-depleted transplantation in children. Each CDR3 protein gets one entry after TCRdb re-called the PCR reads with MiXCR. The profile covers 150,000 to 200,000 distinct CDR3 sequences, with about 15% appearing a single time and under 15% taken by the ten largest. This sample comprised PBMCs from the stem cell graft donor, obtained from the stem cell graft. The receptors originated from a human donor who donated a stem cell graft to a child with acute lymphoblastic leukemia. CDR3s include the opening cysteine and the closing phenylalanine or tryptophan. D genes are given only for firm matches. Rows give clone size only sometimes, using once, few, many, or a class for an expanded clone.

>TRBJ1-4|many|TRBV6-1|NA
TGTGCCAGCAGTGAAGAGTTAAGGGGGAAACTGTTTTTT
CASSEELRGKLFF
>TRBJ1-3|many|TRBV3-1|NA
TGTGCCAGCACCCGACAGTTACTCAGCTCTGGAAACACCATATATTTT
CASTRQLLSSGNTIYF
>TRBJ1-5|many|TRBV5-1|NA
TGCGCCAGCAGCTTGGAAGGTTATCAGCCCCAGCATTTT
CASSLEGYQPQHF
>TRBJ2-3|many|TRBV2|NA
TGTGCCAGCAGGACCGGGCCAGGGGTATATACGCAGTATTTT
CASRTGPGVYTQYF
>TRBJ1-2|many|TRBV5-4|TRBD1
TGTGCCAGCAGTTACGGACAGGGGGTTTCACCTAACTATGGCTACACCTTC
CASSYGQGVSPNYGYTF
>TRBJ1-6|few|TRBV20-1|TRBD1
TGCAGTGCTAGATACCCCGACAGGGGAGGTTCACCCCTCCACTTT
CSARYPDRGGSPLHF
>TRBJ2-7|many|TRBV5-1|NA
TGCGCCAGCAGCTTGGTCGTGCTCCCCTACGAGCAGTACTTC
CASSLVVLPYEQYF
>TRBJ2-1|few|TRBV19|NA
TGTGCCAGTTCCCGAGTCCCTACTTCCTACAATGAGCAGTTCTTC
CASSRVPTSYNEQFF
>TRBJ2-7|many|TRBV12-3/TRBV12-4|NA
TGTGCCAGCAGTTTTAGCCAGGGATTCTACGAGCAGTACTTC
CASSFSQGFYEQYF
>TRBJ1-2|NA|TRBV20-1|NA
TGCAGTGCTAGAGATCTCGGCAGGGGCAGGGACTATGGCTACACCTTC
CSARDLGRGRDYGYTF
>TRBJ2-5|NA|TRBV6-5|NA
TGTGCCAGCAGTTGGGACGGGCAAGAGACCCAGTACTTC
CASSWDGQETQYF
>TRBJ1-1|once|TRBV6-1|NA
TGTGCCAGCACCCTCCGGGACCTTCTGAACACTGAAGCTTTCTTT
CASTLRDLLNTEAFF
>TRBJ2-6|few|TRBV19|TRBD1
TGTGCCAGTAGTCTCCGGGACAGGGGGCGCTCCGGGGCCAACGTCCTGACTTTC
CASSLRDRGRSGANVLTF
>TRBJ1-6|many|TRBV5-5|NA
TGTGCCAGCAGCCGATCAGGACGGGGATCGGGATCACCCCTCCACTTT
CASSRSGRGSGSPLHF
>TRBJ2-3|once|TRBV19|NA
TGTGCCAGTAGTAGTGCCCATAGCACAGATACGCAGTATTTT
CASSSAHSTDTQYF
>TRBJ1-1|many|TRBV29-1|NA
TGCAGCGTACAATGGGGGAACACTGAAGCTTTCTTT
CSVQWGNTEAFF
>TRBJ2-5|few|TRBV27|NA
TGTGCCAGCGGGCAGGGCTACCAAGAGACCCAGTACTTC
CASGQGYQETQYF
>TRBJ2-2|many|TRBV13|NA
TGTGCCAGCAGCTCCCAGACAGGCGCGGCAGGGGAGCTGTTTTTT
CASSSQTGAAGELFF
>TRBJ1-6|NA|TRBV10-3|TRBD1
TGTGCCATCAGTGAGTCCTGGACAGGGGGTTCACCCCTCCACTTT
CAISESWTGGSPLHF
>TRBJ2-4|few|TRBV7-9|TRBD2
TGTGCCAGCAGCTTACAGCGGGGCGCCAAAAACATTCAGTACTTC
CASSLQRGAKNIQYF